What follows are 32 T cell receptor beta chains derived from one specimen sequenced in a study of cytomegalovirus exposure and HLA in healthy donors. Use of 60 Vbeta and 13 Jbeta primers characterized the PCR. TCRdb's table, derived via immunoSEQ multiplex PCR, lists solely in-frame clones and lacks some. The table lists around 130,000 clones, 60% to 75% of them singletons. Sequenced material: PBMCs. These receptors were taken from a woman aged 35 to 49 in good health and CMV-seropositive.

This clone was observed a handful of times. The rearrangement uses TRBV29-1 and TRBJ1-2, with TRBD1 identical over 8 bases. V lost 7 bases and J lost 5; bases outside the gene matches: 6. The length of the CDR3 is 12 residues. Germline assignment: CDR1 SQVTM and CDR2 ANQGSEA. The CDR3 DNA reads TGCAGCGCGGACAGGGAATCTTATGGCTACACCTTC. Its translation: CSADRESYGYTF.

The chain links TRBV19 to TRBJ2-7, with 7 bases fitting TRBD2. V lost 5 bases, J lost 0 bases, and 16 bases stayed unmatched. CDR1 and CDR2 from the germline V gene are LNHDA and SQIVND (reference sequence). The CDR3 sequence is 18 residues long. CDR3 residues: CASSPRDASGLSSYEQYF. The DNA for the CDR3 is TGTGCCAGTAGTCCCCGTGACGCTAGCGGATTGAGCTCCTACGAGCAGTACTTC.

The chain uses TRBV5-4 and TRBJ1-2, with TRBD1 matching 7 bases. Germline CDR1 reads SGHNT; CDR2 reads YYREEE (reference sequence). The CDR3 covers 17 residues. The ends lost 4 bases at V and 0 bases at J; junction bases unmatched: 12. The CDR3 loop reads CASSQGGRPKPNYGYTF. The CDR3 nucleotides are TGTGCCAGCAGCCAGGGGGGCAGGCCCAAGCCTAACTATGGCTACACCTTC.

CDR3 coding DNA: TGTGCCAGCACCAGAGGACTAGCGGGGGAAGAGACCCAGTACTTC. It specifies CASTRGLAGEETQYF. The J gene is TRBJ2-5, the V gene TRBV9; TRBD2 matches at 13 bases. This CDR3 is 15 amino acids long. Germline CDR1 reads SGDLS; CDR2 reads YYNGEE. V shed 6 bases and J 3 bases; nucleotides not matched to a gene: 5.

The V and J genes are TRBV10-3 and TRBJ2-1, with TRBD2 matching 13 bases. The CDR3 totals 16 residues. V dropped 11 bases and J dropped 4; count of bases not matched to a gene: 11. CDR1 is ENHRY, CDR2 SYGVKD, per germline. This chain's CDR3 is CAARTSGGEYYNEQFF. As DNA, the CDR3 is TGTGCCGCTAGGACTAGCGGGGGAGAGTATTACAATGAGCAGTTCTTC.

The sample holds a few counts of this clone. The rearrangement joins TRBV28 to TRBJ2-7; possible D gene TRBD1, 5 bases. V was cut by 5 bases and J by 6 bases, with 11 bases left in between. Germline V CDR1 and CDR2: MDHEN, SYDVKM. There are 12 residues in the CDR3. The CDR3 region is CASSRDRGEQYF. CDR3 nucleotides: TGTGCCAGCAGTCGTGACAGAGGCGAGCAGTACTTC.

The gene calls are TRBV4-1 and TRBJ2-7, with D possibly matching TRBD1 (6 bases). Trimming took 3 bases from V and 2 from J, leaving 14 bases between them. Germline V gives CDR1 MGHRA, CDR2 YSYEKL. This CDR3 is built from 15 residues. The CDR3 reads CASSQKTGSTYEQYF. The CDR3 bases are TGCGCCAGCAGCCAGAAGACAGGCTCAACCTACGAGCAGTACTTC.

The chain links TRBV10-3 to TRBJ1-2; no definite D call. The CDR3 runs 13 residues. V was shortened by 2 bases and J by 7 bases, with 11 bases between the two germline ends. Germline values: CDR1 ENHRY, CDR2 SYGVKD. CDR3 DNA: TGTGCCATCAGTGAGGGACTGCTGGTTGGCTACACCTTC. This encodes CAISEGLLVGYTF.

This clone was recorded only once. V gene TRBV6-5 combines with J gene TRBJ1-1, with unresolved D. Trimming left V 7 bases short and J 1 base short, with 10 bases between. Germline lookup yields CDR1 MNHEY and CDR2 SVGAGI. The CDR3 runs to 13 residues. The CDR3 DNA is TGTGCCAGCACCGAGGGAGGGAACACTGAAGCTTTCTTT. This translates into CASTEGGNTEAFF.

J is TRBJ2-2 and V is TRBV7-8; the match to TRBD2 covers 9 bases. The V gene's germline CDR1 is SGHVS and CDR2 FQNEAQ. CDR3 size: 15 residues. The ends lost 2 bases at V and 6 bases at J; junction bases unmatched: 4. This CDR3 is CASSLSSGVSGELFF. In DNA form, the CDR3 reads TGTGCCAGCAGCTTATCTAGCGGGGTCTCCGGGGAGCTGTTTTTT.

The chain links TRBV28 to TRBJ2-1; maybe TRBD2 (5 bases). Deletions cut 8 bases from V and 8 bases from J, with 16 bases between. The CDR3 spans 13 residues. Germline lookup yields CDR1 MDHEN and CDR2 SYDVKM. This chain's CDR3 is CASEGSVMDEQFF. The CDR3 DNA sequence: TGTGCCAGCGAAGGTAGCGTGATGGATGAGCAGTTCTTC.

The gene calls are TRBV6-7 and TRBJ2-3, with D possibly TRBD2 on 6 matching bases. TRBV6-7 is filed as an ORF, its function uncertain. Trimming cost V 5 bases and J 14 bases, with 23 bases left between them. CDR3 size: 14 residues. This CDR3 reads CASSPNYASERLYF. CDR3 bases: TGTGCCAGCAGTCCCAATTACGCTAGCGAGCGGCTGTATTTT.

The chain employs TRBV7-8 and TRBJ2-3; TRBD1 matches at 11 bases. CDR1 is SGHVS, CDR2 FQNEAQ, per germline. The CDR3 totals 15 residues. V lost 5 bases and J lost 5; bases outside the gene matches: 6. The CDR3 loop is CASSPGQGAGDTQYF. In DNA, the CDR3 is TGTGCCAGCAGCCCCGGACAGGGGGCTGGAGATACGCAGTATTTT.

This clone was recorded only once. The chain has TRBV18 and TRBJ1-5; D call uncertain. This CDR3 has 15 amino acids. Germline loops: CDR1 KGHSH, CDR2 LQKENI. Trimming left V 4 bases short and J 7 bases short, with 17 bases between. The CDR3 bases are TGTGCCAGCTCACGAGGAGCGGTGGGTAACCAGCCCCAGCATTTT. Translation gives CASSRGAVGNQPQHF.

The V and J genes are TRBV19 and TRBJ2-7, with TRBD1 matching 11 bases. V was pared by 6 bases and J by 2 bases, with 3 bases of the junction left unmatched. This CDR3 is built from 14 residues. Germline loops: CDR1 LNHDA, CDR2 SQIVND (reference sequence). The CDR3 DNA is TGTGCCAGTAGCCCGGGACAGGGGGCCTACGAGCAGTACTTC. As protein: CASSPGQGAYEQYF.

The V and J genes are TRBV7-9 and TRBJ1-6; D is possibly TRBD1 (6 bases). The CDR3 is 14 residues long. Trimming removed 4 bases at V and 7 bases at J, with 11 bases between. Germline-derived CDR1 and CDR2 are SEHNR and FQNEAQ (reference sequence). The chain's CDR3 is CASSWGQSNSPLHF. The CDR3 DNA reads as TGTGCCAGCAGCTGGGGGCAGTCGAATTCACCCCTCCACTTT. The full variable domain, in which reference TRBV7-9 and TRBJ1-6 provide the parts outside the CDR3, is DTGVSQNPRHKITKRGQNVTFRCDPISEHNRLYWYRQTLGQGPEFLTYFQNEAQLEKSRLLSDRFSAERPKGSFSTLEIQRTEQGDSAMYLCASSWGQSNSPLHFGNGTRLTVT.

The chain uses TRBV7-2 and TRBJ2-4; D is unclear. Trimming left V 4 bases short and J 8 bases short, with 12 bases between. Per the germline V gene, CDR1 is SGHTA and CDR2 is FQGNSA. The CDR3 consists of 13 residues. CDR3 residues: CASSSTIRDIQYF. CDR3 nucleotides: TGTGCCAGCAGCTCCACAATACGGGACATTCAGTACTTC.

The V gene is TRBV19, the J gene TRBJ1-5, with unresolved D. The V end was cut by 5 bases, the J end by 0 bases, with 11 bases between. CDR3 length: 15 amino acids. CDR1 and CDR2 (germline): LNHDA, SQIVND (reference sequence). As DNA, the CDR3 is TGTGCCAGTAGTCCAGGACTGACTAGCAATCAGCCCCAGCATTTT. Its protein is CASSPGLTSNQPQHF.

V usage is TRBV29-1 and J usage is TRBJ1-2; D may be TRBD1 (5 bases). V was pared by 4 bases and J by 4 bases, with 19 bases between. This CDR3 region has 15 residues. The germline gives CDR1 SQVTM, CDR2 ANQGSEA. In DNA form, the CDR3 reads TGCAGCGTTGCGAAAGGAATTGGGGGAGGCTATGGCTACACCTTC. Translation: CSVAKGIGGGYGYTF.

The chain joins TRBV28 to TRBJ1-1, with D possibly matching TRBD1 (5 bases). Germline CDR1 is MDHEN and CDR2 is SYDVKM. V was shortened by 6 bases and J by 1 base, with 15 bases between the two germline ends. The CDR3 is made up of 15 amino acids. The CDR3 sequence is CASSLNFRGNTEAFF. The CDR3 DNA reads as TGTGCCAGCAGCTTAAATTTTAGGGGGAACACTGAAGCTTTCTTT.

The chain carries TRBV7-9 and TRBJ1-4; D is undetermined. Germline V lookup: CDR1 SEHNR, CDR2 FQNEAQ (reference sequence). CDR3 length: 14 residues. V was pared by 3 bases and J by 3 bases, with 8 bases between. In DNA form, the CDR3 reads TGTGCCAGCAGCTTCGGTGATTCTAATGAAAAACTGTTTTTT. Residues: CASSFGDSNEKLFF.

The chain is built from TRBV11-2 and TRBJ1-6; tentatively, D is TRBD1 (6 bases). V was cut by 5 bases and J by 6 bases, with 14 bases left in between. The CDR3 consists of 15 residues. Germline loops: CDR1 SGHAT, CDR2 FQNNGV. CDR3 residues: CASSLQGRSNSPLHF. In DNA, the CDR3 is TGTGCCAGCAGCCTACAGGGTCGCTCTAATTCACCCCTCCACTTT.

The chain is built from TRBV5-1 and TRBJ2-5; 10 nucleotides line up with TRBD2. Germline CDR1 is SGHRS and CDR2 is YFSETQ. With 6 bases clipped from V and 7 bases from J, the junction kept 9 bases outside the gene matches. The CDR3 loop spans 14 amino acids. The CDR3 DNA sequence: TGCGCCAGCACAGTAGCGGGAGGTTTCGCGACCCAGTACTTC. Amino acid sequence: CASTVAGGFATQYF.

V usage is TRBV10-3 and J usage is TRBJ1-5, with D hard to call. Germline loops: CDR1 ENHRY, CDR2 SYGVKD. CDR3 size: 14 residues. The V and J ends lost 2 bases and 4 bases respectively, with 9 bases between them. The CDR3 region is CAISEGEENQPQHF. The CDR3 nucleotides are TGTGCCATCAGTGAGGGGGAGGAGAATCAGCCCCAGCATTTT.

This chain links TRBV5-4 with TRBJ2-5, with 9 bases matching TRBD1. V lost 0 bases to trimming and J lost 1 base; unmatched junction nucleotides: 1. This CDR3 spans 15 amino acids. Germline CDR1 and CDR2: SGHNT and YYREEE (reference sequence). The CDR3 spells CASSLGDRAQETQYF. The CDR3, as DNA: TGTGCCAGCAGCTTGGGGGACAGGGCCCAAGAGACCCAGTACTTC.

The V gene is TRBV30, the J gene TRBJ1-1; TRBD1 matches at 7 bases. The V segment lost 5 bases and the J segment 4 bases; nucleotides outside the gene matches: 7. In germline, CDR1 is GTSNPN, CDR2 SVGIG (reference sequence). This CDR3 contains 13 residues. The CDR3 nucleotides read TGTGCCTGGGAAGGGGGCTGGAGCACTGAAGCTTTCTTT. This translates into CAWEGGWSTEAFF.

The CDR3 region has the DNA TGTGCCAGCAGCCGGACAGCGGGGGGAGAGACCCAGTACTTC. It translates to CASSRTAGGETQYF. This chain connects TRBV6-6 to TRBJ2-5; 9 positions match TRBD2. Germline V gene data show CDR1 as MNHNY and CDR2 as SVGAGI (reference sequence). Losses at the gene ends were 6 bases for V and 4 bases for J; bases not matched to a gene: 6. The CDR3 runs 14 residues.

CDR3 sequence reads: CASSGSGRWSDTQYF. In nucleotides, the CDR3 is TGTGCCAGCAGTGGTAGCGGGAGATGGTCAGATACGCAGTATTTT. This chain joins TRBV28 and TRBJ2-3; 9 nucleotides align to TRBD2. The V segment lost 5 bases and the J segment 4 bases; nucleotides outside the gene matches: 7. The CDR3 spans 15 residues. CDR1 is MDHEN, CDR2 SYDVKM, per germline.

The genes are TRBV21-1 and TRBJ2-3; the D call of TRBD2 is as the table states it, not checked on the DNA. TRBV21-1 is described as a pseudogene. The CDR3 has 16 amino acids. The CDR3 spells CASSNWRGGSTDTQYF. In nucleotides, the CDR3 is TGTGCCAGCAGCAATTGGCGGGGGGGCAGCACAGATACGCAGTATTTT.

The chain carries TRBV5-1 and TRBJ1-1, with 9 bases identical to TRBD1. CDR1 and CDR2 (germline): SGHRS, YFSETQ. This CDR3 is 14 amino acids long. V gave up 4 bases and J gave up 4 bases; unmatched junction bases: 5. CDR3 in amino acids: CASSTGQGFTEAFF. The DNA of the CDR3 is TGCGCCAGCAGCACGGGACAGGGTTTCACTGAAGCTTTCTTT.

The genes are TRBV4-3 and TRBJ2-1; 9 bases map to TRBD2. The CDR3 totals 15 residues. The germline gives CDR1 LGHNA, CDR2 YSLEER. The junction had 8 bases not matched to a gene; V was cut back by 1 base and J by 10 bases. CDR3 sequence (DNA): TGCGCCAGCAGCCAAGTTAATAGCGGGAGAGGCGAGCAGTTCTTC. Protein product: CASSQVNSGRGEQFF.

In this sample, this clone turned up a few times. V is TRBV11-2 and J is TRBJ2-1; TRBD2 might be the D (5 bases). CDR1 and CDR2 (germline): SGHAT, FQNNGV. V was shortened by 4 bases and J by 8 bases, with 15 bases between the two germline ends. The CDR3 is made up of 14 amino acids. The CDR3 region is CASSWRSLRDEQFF. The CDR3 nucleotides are TGTGCCAGCAGCTGGAGGTCGCTTAGGGATGAGCAGTTCTTC.